Sequencing of this T cell receptor (beta chain) was carried out in a study of T cell responses to AZD1222 COVID-19 vaccine. Turning to the study itself: Analyses pooled second doses at about 4 or about 12 weeks. Study outcomes and limitations: Nearly half of the spike-specific TCRs reportedly recognize variant regions that carry no mutations.

The assay was immunoSEQ multiplex PCR, and TCRdb's table has in-frame clones only and misses some. The profile covers roughly 76,000 clones, with over 75% appearing a single time and approximately 10% taken by the ten largest. Note on this clone: The antigen is not known.

Germline-derived CDR1 and CDR2 are LGHNA and YNFKEQ. This CDR3 spans 14 amino acids. V lost 0 bases and J 5 bases, leaving 7 bases between the germline ends. This sample comprised peripheral blood, obtained on day 0 of AZD1222 vaccination. The TCR comes from an adult in good health. This chain links TRBV4-2 with TRBJ2-2; D is undetermined. DNA for the CDR3: TGTGCCAGCAGCCAAGATCAACAGACCGGGGAGCTGTTTTTT. Translating it yields CASSQDQQTGELFF.